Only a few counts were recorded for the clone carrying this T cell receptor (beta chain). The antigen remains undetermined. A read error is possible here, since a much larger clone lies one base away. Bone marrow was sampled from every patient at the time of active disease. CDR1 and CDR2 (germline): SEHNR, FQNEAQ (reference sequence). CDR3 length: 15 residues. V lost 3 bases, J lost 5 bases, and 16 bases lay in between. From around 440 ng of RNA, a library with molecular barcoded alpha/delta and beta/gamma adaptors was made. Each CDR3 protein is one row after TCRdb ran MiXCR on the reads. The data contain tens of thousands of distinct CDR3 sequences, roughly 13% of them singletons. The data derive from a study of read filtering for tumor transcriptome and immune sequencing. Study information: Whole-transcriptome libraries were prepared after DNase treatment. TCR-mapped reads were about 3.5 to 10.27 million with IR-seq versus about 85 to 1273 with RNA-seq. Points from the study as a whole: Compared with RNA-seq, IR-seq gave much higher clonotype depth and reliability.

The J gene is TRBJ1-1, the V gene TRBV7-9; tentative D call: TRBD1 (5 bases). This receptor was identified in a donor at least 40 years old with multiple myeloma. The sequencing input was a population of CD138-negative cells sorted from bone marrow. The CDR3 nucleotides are TGTGCCAGCAGCTTGAGGGGCTTAGCGTTTACTGAAGCTTTCTTT. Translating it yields CASSLRGLAFTEAFF.